These T cell receptor beta chains were read from a single sample in a study of OX40 agonist ivuxolimab in advanced cancers. The method was immunoSEQ multiplex PCR; TCRdb's version includes in-frame clones alone and lacks a portion of them. Of fewer than 15,000 clones in the sample, around 70% are singletons; the top ten hold approximately 40%. Here the sequenced sample was CD4+ or CD8+ T cells sorted from blood, taken in a trial of the OX40 agonist ivuxolimab. The receptor source for this set is an adult with an advanced solid tumor such as melanoma, head and neck, liver or kidney cancer. Both conserved end residues are part of each CDR3. Each record gives: CDR3 length, D gene, clone size, J gene, V gene, CDR3 DNA, CDR3 protein. A D gene is named only where the DNA matches it firmly. The listing skips clone size in some rows; elsewhere it reads once, few, many or a size class.

cdr3_length: 16
d_call: TRBD2
clone_size: NA
j_call: TRBJ2-3
v_call: TRBV7-2
cdr3_nt: TGTGCCAGCAGCTTATTAGCGGGAGGGATCACAGATACGCAGTATTTT
cdr3_aa: CASSLLAGGITDTQYF

cdr3_length: 15
d_call: NA
clone_size: NA
j_call: TRBJ1-1
v_call: TRBV19
cdr3_nt: TGTGCCAGTACCCACCTGAGGGGGGAAGGCACTGAAGCTTTCTTT
cdr3_aa: CASTHLRGEGTEAFF

cdr3_length: 17
d_call: NA
clone_size: NA
j_call: TRBJ2-2
v_call: TRBV13
cdr3_nt: TGTGCCAGCAGCCCTCAAGGGGGATTGAGTGCCACCGGGGAGCTGTTTTTT
cdr3_aa: CASSPQGGLSATGELFF

cdr3_length: 16
d_call: TRBD1
clone_size: once
j_call: TRBJ2-3
v_call: TRBV9
cdr3_nt: TGTGCCAGCAGCTTCCGGGACAGGGGTAGCACAGATACGCAGTATTTT
cdr3_aa: CASSFRDRGSTDTQYF

cdr3_length: 11
d_call: NA
clone_size: NA
j_call: TRBJ1-4
v_call: TRBV28
cdr3_nt: TGTGCCAGCAGTTTTGGAGAAAAACTGTTTTTT
cdr3_aa: CASSFGEKLFF

cdr3_length: 12
d_call: NA
clone_size: few
j_call: TRBJ2-3
v_call: TRBV7-9
cdr3_nt: TGTGCCAGCAGACGGGGGACAGATACGCAGTATTTT
cdr3_aa: CASRRGTDTQYF

cdr3_length: 15
d_call: NA
clone_size: NA
j_call: TRBJ2-3
v_call: TRBV9
cdr3_nt: TGTGCCAGCAGCGTAGGAAGCGGGTCCGGAGATACGCAGTATTTT
cdr3_aa: CASSVGSGSGDTQYF

cdr3_length: 12
d_call: NA
clone_size: NA
j_call: TRBJ2-7
v_call: TRBV18
cdr3_nt: TGTGCCAGCTCACCGATGGAGGGAGAGCAGTACTTC
cdr3_aa: CASSPMEGEQYF

cdr3_length: 14
d_call: NA
clone_size: NA
j_call: TRBJ2-3
v_call: TRBV5-1
cdr3_nt: TGCGCCAGCAGCCCCCTGACACTTCTAGATACGCAGTATTTT
cdr3_aa: CASSPLTLLDTQYF

cdr3_length: 15
d_call: NA
clone_size: NA
j_call: TRBJ1-2
v_call: TRBV7-2
cdr3_nt: TGTGCCAGCACCTATTCGATGCGTGCTAACTATGGCTACACCTTC
cdr3_aa: CASTYSMRANYGYTF

cdr3_length: 14
d_call: NA
clone_size: NA
j_call: TRBJ1-1
v_call: TRBV27
cdr3_nt: TGTGCCAGCAGAAGAGCCGGAATGAACACTGAAGCTTTCTTT
cdr3_aa: CASRRAGMNTEAFF

cdr3_length: 15
d_call: NA
clone_size: NA
j_call: TRBJ2-7
v_call: TRBV6-6
cdr3_nt: TGTGCCAGCGAAATTAAACAGGGGGAGGGCTACGAGCAGTACTTC
cdr3_aa: CASEIKQGEGYEQYF

cdr3_length: 11
d_call: NA
clone_size: NA
j_call: TRBJ2-1
v_call: TRBV7-6
cdr3_nt: TGTGCCAGCAGCTTAAGCAATGAGCAGTTCTTC
cdr3_aa: CASSLSNEQFF

cdr3_length: 16
d_call: TRBD2
clone_size: NA
j_call: TRBJ2-2
v_call: TRBV30
cdr3_nt: TGTGCCTGGAGTACTGGACTAGCGGGAGTTGCCGGGGAGCTGTTTTTT
cdr3_aa: CAWSTGLAGVAGELFF

cdr3_length: 14
d_call: TRBD2
clone_size: few
j_call: TRBJ2-3
v_call: TRBV6-6
cdr3_nt: TGTGCCTCCTCCGGGGCGGGGGGCACAGATACGCAGTATTTT
cdr3_aa: CASSGAGGTDTQYF

cdr3_length: 14
d_call: NA
clone_size: once
j_call: TRBJ1-5
v_call: TRBV13
cdr3_nt: TGTGCCAGCAGCTTCGGTCTTCAGGGACAGCCCCAGCATTTT
cdr3_aa: CASSFGLQGQPQHF

cdr3_length: 12
d_call: NA
clone_size: few
j_call: TRBJ2-7
v_call: TRBV5-1
cdr3_nt: TGCGCCAGCAGGATCCCCCCCTACGAGCAGTACTTC
cdr3_aa: CASRIPPYEQYF

cdr3_length: 15
d_call: NA
clone_size: once
j_call: TRBJ2-2
v_call: TRBV2
cdr3_nt: TGTGCCAGCAGTGAAGGGGTAACGAACACCGGGGAGCTGTTTTTT
cdr3_aa: CASSEGVTNTGELFF

cdr3_length: 15
d_call: NA
clone_size: NA
j_call: TRBJ2-1
v_call: TRBV6-4
cdr3_nt: TGTGCCAGCAGTCCCTCAGGGGAGGGCCCCAATGAGCAGTTCTTC
cdr3_aa: CASSPSGEGPNEQFF

cdr3_length: 18
d_call: TRBD2
clone_size: once
j_call: TRBJ2-2
v_call: TRBV7-2
cdr3_nt: TGTGCCAGCAGCTTAGAACTAGCGGGAGGGTTGAGCACCGGGGAGCTGTTTTTT
cdr3_aa: CASSLELAGGLSTGELFF

cdr3_length: 16
d_call: TRBD1
clone_size: NA
j_call: TRBJ1-1
v_call: TRBV28
cdr3_nt: TGTGCCAGCAGTTTATACGCGGGACAGCCTAACACTGAAGCTTTCTTT
cdr3_aa: CASSLYAGQPNTEAFF

cdr3_length: 14
d_call: NA
clone_size: once
j_call: TRBJ2-7
v_call: TRBV11-2
cdr3_nt: TGTGCCAGCAGCTTAGCGATAGGAGACTACGAGCAGTACTTC
cdr3_aa: CASSLAIGDYEQYF

cdr3_length: 13
d_call: NA
clone_size: few
j_call: TRBJ1-5
v_call: TRBV2
cdr3_nt: TGTGCCAGCAGCAGAGGGATGGGTCAGCCCCAGCATTTT
cdr3_aa: CASSRGMGQPQHF

cdr3_length: 14
d_call: NA
clone_size: few
j_call: TRBJ2-1
v_call: TRBV18
cdr3_nt: TGTGCCAGCTCACCGGGACACCACTACAATGAGCAGTTCTTC
cdr3_aa: CASSPGHHYNEQFF

cdr3_length: 14
d_call: NA
clone_size: NA
j_call: TRBJ2-7
v_call: TRBV11-2
cdr3_nt: TGTGCCAGCAGCTTAGTAGGGGACCCCTACGAGCAGTACTTC
cdr3_aa: CASSLVGDPYEQYF

cdr3_length: 15
d_call: NA
clone_size: NA
j_call: TRBJ2-1
v_call: TRBV12-1
cdr3_nt: TGTGCCAGGGTCCGATCGGTAGCGGACTACAATGAGCAGTTCTTC
cdr3_aa: CARVRSVADYNEQFF

cdr3_length: 17
d_call: NA
clone_size: NA
j_call: TRBJ2-7
v_call: TRBV28
cdr3_nt: TGTGCCAGCAGTTTCCCCGCCCTCCTTGGGGGGTTTTACGAGCAGTACTTC
cdr3_aa: CASSFPALLGGFYEQYF

cdr3_length: 15
d_call: NA
clone_size: once
j_call: TRBJ1-1
v_call: TRBV6-1
cdr3_nt: TGTGCCAGCAGTGAAGGGGCAGGGGCGAACACTGAAGCTTTCTTT
cdr3_aa: CASSEGAGANTEAFF

cdr3_length: 13
d_call: NA
clone_size: once
j_call: TRBJ2-1
v_call: TRBV5-1
cdr3_nt: TGCGCCAGCAGCTTGGAGGCAGCTAATGAGCAGTTCTTC
cdr3_aa: CASSLEAANEQFF

cdr3_length: 16
d_call: NA
clone_size: NA
j_call: TRBJ1-4
v_call: TRBV4-2
cdr3_nt: TGTGCCAGCAGCCAAGGAACAGGTACAACTAATGAAAAACTGTTTTTT
cdr3_aa: CASSQGTGTTNEKLFF

cdr3_length: 14
d_call: NA
clone_size: NA
j_call: TRBJ2-7
v_call: TRBV6-1
cdr3_nt: TGTGCCAGCAGTCACAACCCCAGGGCCGGGGAGCAGTACTTC
cdr3_aa: CASSHNPRAGEQYF

cdr3_length: 15
d_call: NA
clone_size: NA
j_call: TRBJ2-1
v_call: TRBV7-8
cdr3_nt: TGTGCCAGCAGCCCCCCGAGGGGTCCCAGTATGGAGCAGTTCTTC
cdr3_aa: CASSPPRGPSMEQFF